Below are 5 T cell receptor beta chains sequenced from a single sample in a study of Graves' ophthalmopathy and Graves' hyperthyroidism listed by TCRdb under 2018. The sequencing machine was an Illumina HiSeq 2000. TCR beta CDR3 regions were amplified from RNA transcripts for repertoire sequencing. HTBI primers and the Qiagen OneStep RT-PCR kit were used in a first-round RT-PCR, which was followed by a second-round multiplex PCR, size selection and purification. The public reads were quality trimmed at Q25 with fastp and then assembled into clones with MiXCR by TCRdb, keeping productive beta chains. Entries are consolidated by CDR3 protein sequence, retaining the most common genes and DNA. This sample has 620,000 or so distinct CDR3 sequences in its table, and 22% of those were observed once. The top ten constitute approximately 6.5% of the sample. The sample was peripheral blood. These receptors originate from a woman under 30 with stable Graves' hyperthyroidism. Some clones in this sample may be carry-over from other donors' samples. Donor details come from another sample of the same person, matched by shared clones.

In its sample, this clonotype was seen many times. This sequence joins TRBV12-3 or TRBV12-4 and TRBJ1-5, with a possible D match to TRBD1 (6 bases). There are 15 residues in the CDR3. The V end lost 3 bases, the J end lost 11 bases, and 20 bases lay between the germline ends. CDR3 region: CASSFGRGSPGAQHF. The CDR3 region has the DNA TGTGCCAGCAGTTTCGGCAGGGGAAGCCCGGGGGCCCAGCATTTT.

There are many counts of this clonotype. The gene calls are TRBV9 and TRBJ2-5, with D possibly TRBD2 on 5 matching bases. V was shortened by 0 bases and J by 4 bases, with 19 bases between the two germline ends. Germline V lookup: CDR1 SGDLS, CDR2 YYNGEE. This CDR3 is built from 17 residues. The CDR3 spells CASSVAGLGAERETQYF. CDR3 bases: TGTGCCAGCAGCGTAGCTGGTCTGGGAGCAGAAAGAGAGACCCAGTACTTC. Full variable domain (rest looked up from reference TRBV9 and TRBJ2-5): DSGVTQTPKHLITATGQRVTLRCSPRSGDLSVYWYQQSLDQGLQFLIQYYNGEERAKGNILERFSAQQFPDLHSELNLSSLELGDSALYFCASSVAGLGAERETQYFGPGTRLLVL.

There are many counts of this clonotype. This chain joins TRBV7-2 and TRBJ2-7; D perhaps matches TRBD1 (5 bases). The CDR3 has 14 amino acids. Germline CDR1 reads SGHTA; CDR2 reads FQGNSA. Trimming pared 1 base from V and 4 bases from J, leaving 11 bases between. The CDR3 region is CASSLGAGRYEQYF. CDR3 DNA: TGTGCCAGCAGCTTAGGTGCAGGGCGATACGAGCAGTACTTC.

This clonotype was detected a few times. This sequence joins TRBV20-1 and TRBJ2-7, with no clear D. In germline, CDR1 is DFQATT, CDR2 SNEGSKA (reference sequence). Trimming shortened V by 3 bases and J by 2 bases, and 20 bases separated the two germline ends. The CDR3 has 16 residues. The CDR3 sequence is CSASPNDRSSAYEQYF. The CDR3 DNA follows: TGCAGTGCTAGCCCCAATGACCGGTCTTCGGCCTACGAGCAGTACTTC.

Only a few counts were recorded for this clonotype. The chain has TRBV15 and TRBJ2-2, with a tentative D call TRBD2 (7 bases). Germline assignment: CDR1 LNHNV and CDR2 YYDKDF (reference sequence). The CDR3 extends over 15 amino acids. V was shortened by 6 bases and J by 7 bases, with 18 bases between the two germline ends. The CDR3 sequence: CATRIEGGAIGELFF. The CDR3 DNA is TGTGCCACCAGGATAGAGGGGGGGGCCATCGGGGAGCTGTTTTTT.